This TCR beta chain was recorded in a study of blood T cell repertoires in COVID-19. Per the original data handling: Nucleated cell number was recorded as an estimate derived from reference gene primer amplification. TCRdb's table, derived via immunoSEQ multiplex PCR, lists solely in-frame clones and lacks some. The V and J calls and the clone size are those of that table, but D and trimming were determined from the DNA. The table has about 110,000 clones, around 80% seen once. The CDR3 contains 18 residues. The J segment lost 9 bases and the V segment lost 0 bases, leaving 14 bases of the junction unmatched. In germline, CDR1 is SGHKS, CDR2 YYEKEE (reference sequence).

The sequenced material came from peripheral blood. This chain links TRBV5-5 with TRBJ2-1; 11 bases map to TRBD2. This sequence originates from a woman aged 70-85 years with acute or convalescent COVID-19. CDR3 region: CASSLDFASGGPQSEQFF. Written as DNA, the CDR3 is TGTGCCAGCAGCTTGGATTTCGCTAGCGGGGGGCCCCAGAGTGAGCAGTTCTTC.